This T cell receptor beta chain emerged from a study of shared clonotypes between healthy human individuals. The V gene's germline CDR1 is LNHDA and CDR2 SQIVND (reference sequence). The CDR3 is made up of 15 amino acids. V lost 8 bases, J lost 2 bases, and 8 bases stayed unmatched. Clones were read by immunoSEQ multiplex PCR, and TCRdb kept only the in-frame ones, dropping some. This sample has roughly 2.2 million clones, with 85% to 95% found just once. The V call is TRBV19, the J call TRBJ2-7; 11 nucleotides match TRBD2. The sample comprised naive CD4+ T cells from PBMCs. As to subset: CD45RA+ positively selected. The sequence was collected from a young man in good health. Some clones in this sample may be carry-over from other donors' samples. This CDR3 is CASHPRLAGTYEQYF. As DNA, the CDR3 is TGTGCCAGTCATCCACGACTAGCGGGAACCTACGAGCAGTACTTC.